One and the same sample provided the 16 T cell receptor beta chains below, sequenced in a study of vaccination and CD4 T cells after COVID-19 (dated by TCRdb to between 2021 and 2024). The sample's treatment or condition label, decoded: roughly 10-day PBMC culture with coronavirus spike peptide pools or control peptides (ViraFEST assay). CD4+ T cells from unexposed donors were collected before the COVID-19 pandemic (2011-2018). Their specific antigens are unknown. Receptors were amplified or captured by PCR. TCRdb records Illumina iSeq 100 as the sequencer. At the Johns Hopkins FTIC core, DNA from the cultured CD4+ T cells underwent TCR sequencing with the Oncomine TCR Beta short-read assay. TCRdb cleaned the public reads at Q25 with fastp, built clones with MiXCR and kept in-frame beta chains. Each CDR3 protein appears once, grouped with its most common genes and DNA. The sample table holds thousands of distinct CDR3 sequences, of which less than 55% were seen once. The ten largest make up roughly a quarter of the sample.

Sequenced: CD4+ T cells from blood, cultured in vitro. Receptor source: a human donor in good health.

This clonotype was observed a handful of times. This chain uses TRBV20-1 with TRBJ1-6, with 9 bases that match TRBD1. Germline CDR1 reads DFQATT; CDR2 reads SNEGSKA (reference sequence). Germline trimming cut 4 bases from V and 7 bases from J; bases unmatched to any gene: 5. The CDR3 loop spans 14 amino acids. CDR3 coding DNA: TGCAGTGCTAAACCCGGGACAGGGAATTCACCCCTCCACTTT. The encoded protein is CSAKPGTGNSPLHF.

This clonotype was recorded a few times. The chain couples TRBV6-2 or TRBV6-3 to TRBJ1-1, with D tentatively TRBD1 (5 bases). Germline V gene lookup returns CDR1 MNHEY and CDR2 SVGEGT. The CDR3 consists of 15 residues. V lost 4 bases and J lost 3, with 15 bases in between. This CDR3 is CASSWSGQTHTEAFF. CDR3 nucleotides: TGTGCCAGCAGTTGGTCAGGGCAGACTCACACTGAAGCTTTCTTT.

This chain uses TRBV19 with TRBJ2-7; 12 nucleotides match TRBD2. V lost 4 bases, J lost 3 bases, and 7 bases stayed unmatched. Germline V lookup: CDR1 LNHDA, CDR2 SQIVND (reference sequence). The CDR3 extends over 16 amino acids. Here the CDR3 DNA reads TGTGCCAGTAGTACCCGACTAGCGGGAGCTCTCTACGAGCAGTACTTC. This encodes CASSTRLAGALYEQYF.

J is TRBJ1-1 and V is TRBV20-1, with D perhaps TRBD1 (5 bases). V was cut by 0 bases and J by 1 base, with 6 bases left in between. Germline V gene lookup returns CDR1 DFQATT and CDR2 SNEGSKA (reference sequence). The CDR3 is 13 residues long. CDR3 in amino acids: CSARDRENTEAFF. The CDR3 bases are TGCAGTGCTAGAGACAGGGAGAACACTGAAGCTTTCTTT.

The chain has TRBV7-2 and TRBJ1-3, with 7 bases aligning to TRBD1. The CDR3 contains 15 residues. The germline gives CDR1 SGHTA, CDR2 FQGNSA. V lost 3 bases to trimming and J lost 8 bases; unmatched junction nucleotides: 10. CDR3 sequence reads: CASSFPRAGGDTIYF. The CDR3 nucleotides are TGTGCCAGCAGCTTTCCCCGGGCAGGGGGTGACACCATATATTTT.

The chain uses TRBV9 and TRBJ1-6; no reliable D call. Trimming cost V 4 bases and J 7 bases, with 6 bases left between them. CDR3 size: 12 residues. Germline values: CDR1 SGDLS, CDR2 YYNGEE. CDR3 bases: TGTGCCAGCAGCACTCAGAATTCACCCCTCCACTTT. As protein: CASSTQNSPLHF.

This clonotype was found a few times. The CDR3 reads CASSERGQGAFYGYTF. In DNA, the CDR3 is TGTGCCAGTAGTGAACGTGGACAGGGGGCTTTCTATGGCTACACCTTC. This sequence joins TRBV19 and TRBJ1-2; TRBD1 matches at 11 bases. The germline V gene has CDR1 LNHDA and CDR2 SQIVND (reference sequence). V lost 5 bases, J lost 4 bases, and 9 bases stayed unmatched. The CDR3 is 16 residues long.

In its sample, this clonotype was seen a few times. This chain connects TRBV6-5 to TRBJ1-2; TRBD1 is a possible D gene (5 bases). V lost 2 bases to trimming and J lost 7 bases, with 17 bases between them. Germline CDR1 is MNHEY and CDR2 is SVGAGI. The CDR3 is 15 residues long. The DNA of the CDR3 is TGTGCCAGCAGTTACCGCGGGGCGCAGGGTTCTGGCTACACCTTC. Its protein product is CASSYRGAQGSGYTF.

The chain is built from TRBV7-8 and TRBJ2-7, with 8 bases fitting TRBD1. Germline CDR1 reads SGHVS; CDR2 reads FQNEAQ. The CDR3 consists of 15 residues. V lost 0 bases, J lost 6 bases, and 7 bases stayed unmatched. The CDR3 loop reads CASSLAGQGGFEQYF. CDR3 nucleotide sequence: TGTGCCAGCAGCTTAGCTGGACAGGGTGGGTTCGAGCAGTACTTC.

The CDR3 region has the DNA TGTGCCAGCAGTTACCTCCAGGTCTCTGGGGCCAACGTCCTGACTTTC. This translates into CASSYLQVSGANVLTF. The chain joins TRBV6-5 to TRBJ2-6; D remains unclear. This CDR3 has 16 amino acids. CDR1 and CDR2 from the germline V gene are MNHEY and SVGAGI. V was trimmed by 2 bases and J by 0 bases, leaving 8 bases between them.

A few counts support this clonotype. The chain combines TRBV24-1 with TRBJ2-3, with 7 bases that match TRBD1. Looked up from germline, CDR1 is KGHDR and CDR2 is SFDVKD. Trimming took 3 bases from V and 7 from J; bases not matched to a gene: 3. This CDR3 region has 13 residues. CDR3 protein: CATSDGGQNTQYF. The CDR3 DNA sequence: TGTGCCACCAGTGATGGGGGACAGAATACGCAGTATTTT.

This sequence joins TRBV20-1 and TRBJ2-3; the D is unclear. The length of the CDR3 is 11 residues. CDR1 and CDR2 from the germline V gene are DFQATT and SNEGSKA (reference sequence). Trimming cost V 2 bases and J 7 bases, with 7 bases left between them. CDR3 sequence: CSARINYTQYF. Written as DNA, the CDR3 is TGCAGTGCTAGAATCAATTATACGCAGTATTTT.

The chain has TRBV20-1 and TRBJ2-5; 8 bases are a match to TRBD2. The CDR3 length is 16 residues. The germline V gene encodes CDR1 DFQATT and CDR2 SNEGSKA (reference sequence). V gave up 7 bases and J gave up 1 base; unmatched junction bases: 14. The CDR3 nucleotides read TGCAGTGAGTTAGGACGGGGGGGCCTCTCCCAAGAGACCCAGTACTTC. This encodes CSELGRGGLSQETQYF.

The chain has TRBV2 and TRBJ2-3; D is unclear. Looked up from germline, CDR1 is SNHLY and CDR2 is FYNNEI. Trimming took 2 bases from V and 2 from J, leaving 14 bases between them. This CDR3 comprises 16 residues. DNA for the CDR3: TGTGCCAGCAGTGAACTAGGTGTCAGCGCCACAGATACGCAGTATTTT. It translates to CASSELGVSATDTQYF.

CDR3 amino acids: CATSRDWSLTGYGYGYTF. The CDR3 DNA reads as TGTGCCACCAGCAGAGATTGGTCGTTAACAGGGTATGGCTATGGCTACACCTTC. The rearrangement links TRBV15 to TRBJ1-2, with D maybe TRBD1 (6 bases). Per germline, CDR1 LNHNV and CDR2 YYDKDF (reference sequence). The CDR3 length is 18 residues. V lost 0 bases to trimming and J lost 4 bases, with 21 bases between them.

The chain uses TRBV19 and TRBJ1-1; D uncertain. There are 15 residues in the CDR3. V lost 3 bases, J lost 4 bases, and 15 bases lay in between. Germline V gene lookup returns CDR1 LNHDA and CDR2 SQIVND (reference sequence). The CDR3 DNA is TGTGCCAGTAGTATCAGAGGAGGCCCAGGCACTGAAGCTTTCTTT. Residues: CASSIRGGPGTEAFF.